Listed here are 32 T cell receptor beta chains from one sample, sequenced in a study of blood T cells in healthy people across ages. Through a sample-barcoded 5' primer and a J-beta primer mix, a second PCR was run for roughly 6 to 12 cycles. TCRdb processed the 5' RACE reads anew with MiXCR; each CDR3 protein has one entry. The data contain 1.5 million to 2 million distinct CDR3 sequences, around half of them singletons. Sequenced: blood. These receptors were taken from a woman aged 40 to 50 in good health.

V and J are TRBV12-3 or TRBV12-4 and TRBJ2-5; D uncertain. CDR3 length: 11 amino acids. The germline V and J ends were trimmed by 5 bases and 9 bases, with 10 bases remaining between them. CDR3 nucleotides: TGTGCCAGCAGTGTGACATCGCCCCAGTACTTC. This codes for CASSVTSPQYF.

The J gene is TRBJ2-7, the V gene TRBV29-1; 8 bases are a match to TRBD1. The germline gives CDR1 SQVTM, CDR2 ANQGSEA. This CDR3 region has 12 residues. V trimming: 4 bases; J trimming: 6 bases; junction bases outside the gene matches: 5. CDR3 protein: CSVAGQGSEQYF. The DNA of the CDR3 is TGCAGCGTTGCCGGACAGGGCAGCGAGCAGTACTTC.

This rearrangement joins TRBV4-3 to TRBJ2-3, with TRBD2 identical over 8 bases. The CDR3 runs 15 residues. The germline gives CDR1 LGHNA, CDR2 YSLEER. Trimming took 2 bases from V and 2 from J; bases not matched to a gene: 3. CDR3 sequence reads: CASSQKRGNTDTQYF. The CDR3 nucleotides read TGCGCCAGCAGCCAAAAGCGGGGGAACACAGATACGCAGTATTTT.

This clonotype was found many times. The V and J genes are TRBV29-1 and TRBJ2-5; possibly TRBD1 or TRBD2 for D (6 bases each). The germline V gene encodes CDR1 SQVTM and CDR2 ANQGSEA. Trimming removed 6 bases at V and 4 bases at J, with 15 bases between. The CDR3 contains 13 residues. CDR3 sequence (DNA): TGCAGCGTCACAGTAGGGGGGCGAGAGACCCAGTACTTC. Translating it yields CSVTVGGRETQYF.

The J gene is TRBJ2-1, the V gene TRBV4-3; D may be TRBD1 or TRBD2 (5 bases each). Deletions cut 1 base from V and 9 bases from J, with 13 bases between. This CDR3 region has 14 residues. CDR1 and CDR2 from the germline V gene are LGHNA and YSLEER. CDR3 in DNA: TGCGCCAGCAGCCAAGCCAGGACGAGGGGTGAGCAGTTCTTC. Protein: CASSQARTRGEQFF.

The gene calls are TRBV4-3 and TRBJ1-5; TRBD1 might be the D (6 bases). The CDR3 sequence is 15 residues long. CDR1 LGHNA and CDR2 YSLEER come from the germline V gene. The germline V and J ends were trimmed by 0 bases and 5 bases, with 11 bases remaining between them. The CDR3 coding sequence is TGCGCCAGCAGCCAAGATCGGGGGGCAGATCAGCCCCAGCATTTT. Protein sequence: CASSQDRGADQPQHF.

This clonotype occurred a few times. The chain couples TRBV5-1 to TRBJ1-6; 8 positions match TRBD1. Looked up from germline, CDR1 is SGHRS and CDR2 is YFSETQ. This CDR3 is 14 amino acids long. The V gene end was trimmed by 5 bases and the J gene end by 7 bases; junction bases not matched to a gene: 5. Here the CDR3 DNA reads TGCGCCAGCAGTCGGACAGGGAGCAATTCACCCCTCCACTTT. Translation: CASSRTGSNSPLHF.

This clonotype has a single count. V usage is TRBV20-1 and J usage is TRBJ2-4; 7 bases align to TRBD2. This CDR3 has 15 amino acids. V shed 2 bases, J shed 13 bases, and the junction held 17 bases outside the gene matches. The germline gives CDR1 DFQATT, CDR2 SNEGSKA (reference sequence). Here the CDR3 reads CSARKGGQNSREQYF. The CDR3 coding sequence is TGCAGTGCTAGAAAGGGAGGGCAGAACTCTAGGGAGCAGTACTTC.

This rearrangement joins TRBV20-1 to TRBJ1-2; possible D gene TRBD1, 5 bases. The germline V and J ends were trimmed by 2 bases and 7 bases, with 20 bases remaining between them. The CDR3 totals 15 residues. Germline V gives CDR1 DFQATT, CDR2 SNEGSKA (reference sequence). The CDR3 region has the DNA TGCAGTGCTAGATCCGGTGGGCAGGGAACATCTGGCTACACCTTC. This codes for CSARSGGQGTSGYTF.

This clonotype was observed a handful of times. The chain combines TRBV7-2 with TRBJ2-2, with TRBD1 identical over 8 bases. V was clipped by 1 base and J by 3 bases; unmatched bases: 10. The germline CDR1 and CDR2 sequences are SGHTA and FQGNSA. The CDR3 is 18 residues long. In DNA, the CDR3 is TGTGCCAGCAGCTTAGTTTACAGGGGGTCGCTGGACACCGGGGAGCTGTTTTTT. It codes for CASSLVYRGSLDTGELFF.

The rearrangement links TRBV4-3 to TRBJ1-6; D is perhaps TRBD1 (6 bases). This CDR3 has 17 residues. Trimming removed 0 bases at V and 0 bases at J, with 9 bases between. Germline CDR1 and CDR2: LGHNA and YSLEER. The CDR3 spells CASSQETGSSYNSPLHF. DNA of the CDR3: TGCGCCAGCAGCCAAGAAACAGGGAGCTCCTATAATTCACCCCTCCACTTT.

This clonotype appeared a few times. The V and J genes are TRBV29-1 and TRBJ1-4; weak D call: TRBD1 (5 bases). The CDR3 contains 11 residues. Germline V gives CDR1 SQVTM, CDR2 ANQGSEA. V was shortened by 6 bases and J by 7 bases, with 9 bases between the two germline ends. CDR3: CSVEGPEKLFF. The DNA of the CDR3 is TGCAGCGTCGAGGGACCTGAAAAACTGTTTTTT.

This chain uses TRBV3-1 with TRBJ2-5; D is possibly TRBD2 (6 bases). The germline V gene encodes CDR1 LGHDT and CDR2 YNNKEL (reference sequence). CDR3 length: 14 residues. Trimming took off 0 bases at V and 7 bases at J, with 12 bases between the two ends. CDR3 nucleotides: TGTGCCAGCAGCCAAGATGCGGGATCTCGGACCCAGTACTTC. Translated, it gives CASSQDAGSRTQYF.

This rearrangement joins TRBV5-1 to TRBJ2-1; possibly TRBD1 for D (6 bases). The CDR3 has 15 amino acids. Trimming left V 4 bases short and J 0 bases short, with 11 bases between. Germline CDR1 is SGHRS and CDR2 is YFSETQ. Written as DNA, the CDR3 is TGCGCCAGCAGCAAAGGACAGAGCTCCTACAATGAGCAGTTCTTC. It specifies CASSKGQSSYNEQFF.

The V gene is TRBV28, the J gene TRBJ2-5, with D perhaps TRBD2 (5 bases). The last part of the DNA fits TRBJ2-7 better; the J call may be wrong. CDR3 length equals 15 residues. In germline, CDR1 is MDHEN, CDR2 SYDVKM. The CDR3 loop reads CASSPGSHAEYEQYF. In DNA, the CDR3 is TGTGCCAGCAGTCCGGGAAGTCATGCGGAGTACGAGCAGTACTTC.

This clonotype was detected a few times. The junction differs from germline at one of its ends, possibly a read error. The chain is built from TRBV5-1 and TRBJ1-4; no clear D. This CDR3 has 13 residues. CDR1 and CDR2 from the germline V gene are SGHRS and YFSETQ. CDR3 sequence: CASSLGANEKLFF. CDR3 nucleotide sequence: TGTGCCAGCAGTCTCGGGGCTAATGAAAAACTGTTTTTT.

The V call is TRBV6-2 or TRBV6-3, the J call TRBJ2-5, with D perhaps matching TRBD2 (6 bases). Per the germline V gene, CDR1 is MNHEY and CDR2 is SVGEGT. This CDR3 is 14 amino acids long. Trimming pared 7 bases from V and 7 bases from J, leaving 19 bases between. The DNA for the CDR3 is TGTGCCAGCACCCCAACTAGACGGGGAGGGACCCAGTACTTC. This sequence encodes CASTPTRRGGTQYF.

The chain joins TRBV4-3 to TRBJ2-4; D perhaps matches TRBD2 (6 bases). TRBJ2-7 matches the DNA end more closely, so the J call is doubtful. Germline V gene lookup returns CDR1 LGHNA and CDR2 YSLEER. The CDR3 is made up of 15 amino acids. CDR3 DNA sequence: TGCGCCAGCAGCCAAACCCGGATCGGGGGATACGAGCAGTACTTC. Translation: CASSQTRIGGYEQYF.

CDR3 in DNA: TGTGCCAGCAGCCAAGACGGACAGGGTTATGGCGACTATGGCTACACCTTC. It yields the protein CASSQDGQGYGDYGYTF. V gene TRBV4-2 combines with J gene TRBJ1-2; 8 bases are shared with TRBD1. Trimming cost V 0 bases and J 3 bases; bases outside gene matches: 9. CDR1 and CDR2 (germline): LGHNA, YNFKEQ. This CDR3 region has 17 residues.

The chain couples TRBV7-2 to TRBJ2-1; D gene ambiguous. The CDR3 is 16 amino acids. Trimming pared 8 bases from V and 0 bases from J, leaving 17 bases between. Per the germline V gene, CDR1 is SGHTA and CDR2 is FQGNSA. The CDR3 DNA reads TGTGCCAGCCGCCCTGACGCCATGAGCTCCTACAATGAGCAGTTCTTC. It codes for CASRPDAMSSYNEQFF.

A word on this clonotype: A read error may account for a junction end that differs from germline. The J gene is TRBJ2-3, the V gene TRBV12-3 or TRBV12-4, with TRBD2 identical over 8 bases. This CDR3 spans 16 amino acids. CDR3 residues: CASSLETGGVTNTQYF. The DNA for the CDR3 is TGTGCCAGCAGTTTAGAGACGGGGGGGGTCACAAATACGCAGTATTTT.

The V call is TRBV29-1, the J call TRBJ1-4; TRBD1 aligns across 7 bases. Germline values: CDR1 SQVTM, CDR2 ANQGSEA. V shed 6 bases, J shed 3 bases, and the junction held 4 bases outside the gene matches. CDR3 length: 13 residues. The CDR3 protein is CSVQGVANEKLFF. The CDR3, as DNA: TGCAGCGTGCAGGGGGTGGCTAATGAAAAACTGTTTTTT.

V gene TRBV2 combines with J gene TRBJ2-5; the D gene is possibly TRBD1 (5 bases). The germline V gene has CDR1 SNHLY and CDR2 FYNNEI. CDR3 length: 13 amino acids. V lost 8 bases to trimming and J lost 1 base, with 11 bases between them. The CDR3 sequence: CASSTTAQETQYF. CDR3 sequence (DNA): TGTGCCAGCTCAACGACAGCCCAAGAGACCCAGTACTTC.

The rearrangement links TRBV20-1 to TRBJ2-5; possibly TRBD1 or TRBD2 for D (6 bases each). Germline CDR1 and CDR2: DFQATT and SNEGSKA (reference sequence). V was pared by 6 bases and J by 5 bases, with 13 bases between. The CDR3 sequence is 12 residues long. CDR3 sequence (DNA): TGCAGTGCGCGGGACAACGGGGAGACCCAGTACTTC. Amino acid sequence: CSARDNGETQYF.

The genes are TRBV15 and TRBJ2-5; 10 bases fit TRBD2. The germline gives CDR1 LNHNV, CDR2 YYDKDF (reference sequence). Trimming took 8 bases from V and 11 from J; bases not matched to a gene: 11. The CDR3 consists of 13 residues. The CDR3 here is CATGGLANNEQYF. For the CDR3, the DNA is TGTGCCACCGGGGGACTAGCGAACAATGAGCAGTACTTC.

The rearrangement uses TRBV6-6 and TRBJ2-1; D possibly uses TRBD1 or TRBD2 (6 bases each). The CDR3 spans 16 residues. The V end lost 2 bases, the J end lost 4 bases, and 15 bases lay between the germline ends. Germline V gives CDR1 MNHNY, CDR2 SVGAGI (reference sequence). In DNA, the CDR3 is TGTGCCAGCAGTTACCCGACAGGCGGGGCATACAATGAGCAGTTCTTC. Translation: CASSYPTGGAYNEQFF.

The chain combines TRBV6-1 with TRBJ1-2; D remains ambiguous. Between the trimmed V and J ends, which lost 2 bases and 0 bases, there was a span of 4 bases. The CDR3 totals 13 residues. Germline CDR1 reads MNHNS; CDR2 reads SASEGT. The CDR3 protein is CASSERANYGYTF. The CDR3, as DNA: TGTGCCAGCAGTGAAAGGGCTAACTATGGCTACACCTTC.

Only a few counts were recorded for this clonotype. The chain has TRBV25-1 and TRBJ2-1; possible D gene TRBD1, 7 bases. The germline V gene has CDR1 MGHDK and CDR2 SYGVNS. With 6 bases removed from V and 5 bases from J, the gap between germline ends came to 11 bases. The CDR3 spans 13 residues. The chain's CDR3 is CASRRDSHNEQFF. CDR3 DNA: TGTGCCAGCAGGCGGGACAGCCACAATGAGCAGTTCTTC.

This clonotype was observed a few times. The chain couples TRBV12-3 or TRBV12-4 to TRBJ2-4; weak D call: TRBD1 (6 bases). Gene TRBJ2-5 matches the end of the DNA better, so the J call may be wrong. CDR3 length equals 14 residues. CDR3: CASSIHRVEETQYF. In nucleotides, the CDR3 is TGTGCCAGCAGCATCCACAGGGTTGAAGAGACCCAGTACTTC.

The rearrangement links TRBV24-1 to TRBJ2-3, with TRBD2 matching 14 bases. The germline gives CDR1 KGHDR, CDR2 SFDVKD. The CDR3 extends over 18 amino acids. After removal of 2 bases from V and 3 bases from J, the junction contained 6 bases not matched to a gene. CDR3 amino acids: CATSDWGLAGVGTDTQYF. The CDR3 coding sequence is TGTGCCACCAGTGATTGGGGACTAGCGGGGGTTGGAACAGATACGCAGTATTTT.

This chain uses TRBV29-1 with TRBJ2-3; tentatively, D is TRBD1 (6 bases). The CDR3 runs to 13 residues. V was shortened by 3 bases and J by 2 bases, with 9 bases between the two germline ends. Germline loops: CDR1 SQVTM, CDR2 ANQGSEA. The CDR3 region is CSVDWDTTDTQYF. The CDR3 bases are TGCAGCGTTGATTGGGACACCACAGATACGCAGTATTTT.

This chain uses TRBV4-3 with TRBJ2-7, with a tentative D call TRBD2 (6 bases). The V gene's germline CDR1 is LGHNA and CDR2 YSLEER. The V gene lost 0 bases and the J gene lost 7 bases, with 16 bases spanning the gap. CDR3 size: 15 residues. CDR3 DNA sequence: TGCGCCAGCAGCCAAGATAGGACTACCACCCATGAGCAGTACTTC. Translated: CASSQDRTTTHEQYF.